Listed here are 27 T cell receptor beta chains from one sample, sequenced in a study of cytomegalovirus exposure and HLA in healthy donors. The PCR made use of 60 Vbeta and 13 Jbeta primers. Repertoires were generated with immunoSEQ multiplex PCR, while TCRdb's copy carries only in-frame clones and drops some. The sample records some 160,000 clones, approximately 81% being singletons. Sequencing used PBMCs. The receptors shown here come from a man in his late teens or twenties in good health and CMV-seronegative.

The chain couples TRBV15 to TRBJ1-5; D is undetermined. CDR1 is LNHNV and CDR2 is YYDKDF in the germline V gene (reference sequence). The germline V and J ends were trimmed by 1 base and 5 bases, with 9 bases remaining between them. The CDR3 runs to 14 residues. The CDR3 loop reads CATSRGSGDQPQHF. CDR3 nucleotides: TGTGCCACCAGCAGAGGGTCAGGTGATCAGCCCCAGCATTTT.

The rearrangement links TRBV27 to TRBJ2-5, with 11 nucleotides matching TRBD2. This CDR3 comprises 16 residues. After removal of 5 bases from V and 5 bases from J, the junction contained 10 bases not matched to a gene. Per the germline V gene, CDR1 is MNHEY and CDR2 is SMNVEV (reference sequence). The CDR3 reads CASSPRLAGPRETQYF. CDR3 nucleotides: TGTGCCAGCAGTCCCCGACTAGCGGGACCTAGGGAGACCCAGTACTTC.

V is TRBV6-5 and J is TRBJ2-7, with D perhaps TRBD1 (5 bases). The CDR3 totals 13 residues. The germline V gene has CDR1 MNHEY and CDR2 SVGAGI. The germline V and J ends were trimmed by 5 bases and 2 bases, with 10 bases remaining between them. The CDR3 nucleotides read TGTGCCAGCAGTGAGATAGGGGCCTACGAGCAGTACTTC. It specifies CASSEIGAYEQYF.

This chain links TRBV19 with TRBJ1-5, with D maybe TRBD1 (5 bases). Germline V gene data show CDR1 as LNHDA and CDR2 as SQIVND (reference sequence). Trimming took off 2 bases at V and 4 bases at J, with 15 bases between the two ends. The CDR3 loop spans 16 amino acids. The chain's CDR3 is CASSISLMGGNQPQHF. As DNA, the CDR3 is TGTGCCAGTAGTATAAGTTTGATGGGGGGGAATCAGCCCCAGCATTTT.

The V call is TRBV27, the J call TRBJ1-5, with D hard to call. Trimming shortened V by 6 bases and J by 3 bases, and 12 bases separated the two germline ends. This CDR3 has 14 amino acids. CDR1 is MNHEY, CDR2 SMNVEV, per germline (reference sequence). CDR3 sequence: CASSLAYSNQPQHF. In DNA form, the CDR3 reads TGTGCCAGCAGCCTAGCCTACTCCAATCAGCCCCAGCATTTT.

The chain carries TRBV28 and TRBJ1-2; D is ambiguous. Trimming removed 3 bases from V and 7 bases from J, with 15 bases in between. Germline V lookup: CDR1 MDHEN, CDR2 SYDVKM. This CDR3 region has 14 residues. The CDR3 spells CASSLGRLEGGYTF. The CDR3 nucleotides are TGTGCCAGCAGTTTGGGGAGGTTGGAGGGTGGCTACACCTTC.

The chain is built from TRBV7-2 and TRBJ1-5, with unresolved D. V gave up 4 bases and J gave up 2 bases, with 15 bases separating them. The CDR3 runs 16 residues. CDR1 is SGHTA, CDR2 FQGNSA, per germline. CDR3 region: CASSSPREGGNQPQHF. CDR3 in DNA: TGTGCCAGCAGCTCCCCTCGAGAGGGCGGCAATCAGCCCCAGCATTTT.

This chain uses TRBV4-1 with TRBJ2-2; TRBD1 matches 8 bases. V dropped 4 bases and J dropped 2; count of bases not matched to a gene: 6. Germline CDR1 MGHRA, CDR2 YSYEKL. CDR3 size: 16 residues. The CDR3 coding sequence is TGCGCCAGCAGCCCGAGGACAGGGTCAAACACCGGGGAGCTGTTTTTT. It encodes CASSPRTGSNTGELFF.

This chain connects TRBV5-4 to TRBJ1-1; 9 bases align to TRBD1. Germline V gene sequence: CDR1 SGHNT, CDR2 YYREEE (reference sequence). The trim removed 4 bases at V and 6 bases at J, leaving 4 bases unmatched. The CDR3 consists of 13 residues. The CDR3 loop reads CASSGQGQPEAFF. The CDR3 bases are TGTGCCAGCAGCGGACAGGGGCAACCTGAAGCTTTCTTT. Full variable domain (missing parts from reference TRBV5-4 and TRBJ1-1): ETGVTQSPTHLIKTRGQQVTLRCSSQSGHNTVSWYQQALGQGPQFIFQYYREEENGRGNFPPRFSGLQFPNYSSELNVNALELDDSALYLCASSGQGQPEAFFGQGTRLTVV.

The chain has TRBV5-1 and TRBJ2-1, with D perhaps TRBD1 (8 bases). This CDR3 comprises 17 residues. The germline CDR1 and CDR2 sequences are SGHRS and YFSETQ. With 1 base removed from V and 10 bases from J, the gap between germline ends came to 24 bases. Here the CDR3 DNA reads TGCGCCAGCAGCTTGATCGGGACAGGCGGACCCGGGGGGGAGCAGTTCTTC. Protein product: CASSLIGTGGPGGEQFF.

The chain uses TRBV7-9 and TRBJ2-7; possible D gene TRBD2, 5 bases. The CDR3 is 14 residues long. With 5 bases removed from V and 5 bases from J, the gap between germline ends came to 16 bases. The V gene's germline CDR1 is SEHNR and CDR2 FQNEAQ (reference sequence). The CDR3 loop reads CASSADYPAHEQYF. CDR3 bases: TGTGCCAGCAGCGCCGACTATCCTGCCCACGAGCAGTACTTC.

The rearrangement uses TRBV27 and TRBJ2-5; D uncertain. V shed 3 bases and J shed 5 bases, with 10 bases lying between them. This CDR3 has 13 residues. Germline assignment: CDR1 MNHEY and CDR2 SMNVEV (reference sequence). The CDR3 nucleotides read TGTGCCAGCAGTTTTGGGCTTGAGGAGACCCAGTACTTC. It encodes CASSFGLEETQYF.

The gene calls are TRBV28 and TRBJ2-5; 9 nucleotides align to TRBD1. The DNA end lines up better with TRBJ2-7; the J call may be wrong. Germline-derived CDR1 and CDR2 are MDHEN and SYDVKM. CDR3 length: 17 residues. CDR3: CASSPPPGTGILHEQYF. The DNA of the CDR3 is TGTGCCAGCAGTCCACCTCCCGGGACAGGGATCTTGCACGAGCAGTACTTC.

The chain uses TRBV28 and TRBJ2-5; 8 bases align to TRBD2. The J call could be wrong; TRBJ2-7 is a better fit for the DNA end. Germline assignment: CDR1 MDHEN and CDR2 SYDVKM. The CDR3 length is 12 residues. In DNA, the CDR3 is TGTGCCAGCAGTGGACTAGCTCGCGAGCAGTACTTC. Translation: CASSGLAREQYF.

The rearrangement uses TRBV5-6 and TRBJ2-7; 9 bases agree with TRBD1. The CDR3 contains 14 residues. CDR1 is SGHDT and CDR2 is YYEEEE in the germline V gene. Trimming took 6 bases from V and 2 from J; bases not matched to a gene: 6. The CDR3 DNA sequence: TGTGCCAGCACCATAGACAGGGGGACCTACGAGCAGTACTTC. Translated, it gives CASTIDRGTYEQYF.

There are a few counts of this clone. This chain links TRBV4-3 with TRBJ1-2, with D uncertain. Trimming removed 0 bases at V and 10 bases at J, with 18 bases between. The germline V gene has CDR1 LGHNA and CDR2 YSLEER. The CDR3 is 15 amino acids. CDR3 in DNA: TGCGCCAGCAGCCAAGAAACATCAACCGGGAGTCCCTACACCTTC. Its translation: CASSQETSTGSPYTF.

The chain employs TRBV18 and TRBJ2-3; TRBD2 matches at 7 bases. The V segment lost 4 bases and the J segment 0 bases; nucleotides outside the gene matches: 7. This CDR3 contains 16 residues. From germline, CDR1 is KGHSH and CDR2 LQKENI. CDR3 bases: TGTGCCAGCTCACGAAGCGGGACTTCTAGCACAGATACGCAGTATTTT. It codes for CASSRSGTSSTDTQYF. The whole variable domain, remainder taken from reference TRBV18 and TRBJ2-3, is NAGVMQNPRHLVRRRGQEARLRCSPMKGHSHVYWYRQLPEEGLKFMVYLQKENIIDESGMPKERFSAEFPKEGPSILRIQQVVRGDSAAYFCASSRSGTSSTDTQYFGPGTRLTVL.

This chain connects TRBV6-6 to TRBJ1-4; a weak D match, TRBD1 (5 bases). Trimming took 0 bases from V and 0 from J, leaving 8 bases between them. Germline V CDR1 and CDR2: MNHNY, SVGAGI (reference sequence). This CDR3 is 16 amino acids long. CDR3 nucleotides: TGTGCCAGCAGTTACTCGACAGAAGCAACTAATGAAAAACTGTTTTTT. This sequence encodes CASSYSTEATNEKLFF.

The rearrangement uses TRBV19 and TRBJ2-5, with a weak D call TRBD2 (7 bases). Trimming took off 5 bases at V and 3 bases at J, with 13 bases between the two ends. Germline lookup yields CDR1 LNHDA and CDR2 SQIVND (reference sequence). There are 14 residues in the CDR3. The CDR3 reads CASSVRGAEETQYF. The CDR3 DNA reads TGTGCCAGTAGTGTTCGGGGGGCAGAAGAGACCCAGTACTTC.

This clone showed up just once. The rearrangement links TRBV5-4 to TRBJ1-2; 7 bases are shared with TRBD1. Per the germline V gene, CDR1 is SGHNT and CDR2 is YYREEE (reference sequence). CDR3 length equals 16 residues. With 5 bases clipped from V and 0 bases from J, the junction kept 10 bases outside the gene matches. CDR3 sequence (DNA): TGTGCCAGCAGACCGGGGACAGACCGAACTAACTATGGCTACACCTTC. Translating gives CASRPGTDRTNYGYTF.

This chain links TRBV28 with TRBJ1-3; 8 nucleotides agree with TRBD1. This CDR3 is 13 amino acids long. With 6 bases clipped from V and 3 bases from J, the junction kept 1 base outside the gene matches. Per germline, CDR1 MDHEN and CDR2 SYDVKM. The CDR3 bases are TGTGCCAGCAGGGGGACAGGTGGAAACACCATATATTTT. This translates into CASRGTGGNTIYF.

The chain joins TRBV5-6 to TRBJ1-1, with D possibly matching TRBD1 (6 bases). The CDR3 extends over 13 amino acids. Deletions cut 4 bases from V and 4 bases from J, with 11 bases between. Germline V gene lookup returns CDR1 SGHDT and CDR2 YYEEEE. The CDR3, as DNA: TGTGCCAGCAGCCGGGGGGGCCCCACTGAAGCTTTCTTT. This codes for CASSRGGPTEAFF.

The chain joins TRBV19 to TRBJ1-1; TRBD1 might be the D (6 bases). The germline V gene has CDR1 LNHDA and CDR2 SQIVND (reference sequence). The CDR3 length is 12 residues. V was pared by 9 bases and J by 7 bases, with 15 bases between. For the CDR3, the DNA is TGTGCCAGCAGATGGGGGCGTAGTGAAGCTTTCTTT. Protein: CASRWGRSEAFF.

The table lists this clone with a count of one. This chain links TRBV2 with TRBJ2-5, with D possibly matching TRBD2 (6 bases). The CDR3 sequence is 13 residues long. V lost 9 bases to trimming and J lost 0 bases, with 11 bases between them. Germline CDR1 reads SNHLY; CDR2 reads FYNNEI. The DNA for the CDR3 is TGTGCCAGTCGGCGGGACTACCAAGAGACCCAGTACTTC. Protein sequence: CASRRDYQETQYF.

Comment on this clone: Other DNA sequences in this specimen translate into the identical CDR3. The chain has TRBV28 and TRBJ2-7, with D possibly being TRBD1 (6 bases). Trimming took 5 bases from V and 4 from J, leaving 15 bases between them. Germline V gene lookup returns CDR1 MDHEN and CDR2 SYDVKM. This CDR3 contains 14 residues. CDR3 residues: CASSPSGGGYEQYF. CDR3 DNA: TGTGCCAGCAGTCCAAGTGGGGGCGGGTACGAGCAGTACTTC. Variable domain in full (rest from reference TRBV28 and TRBJ2-7): DVKVTQSSRYLVKRTGEKVFLECVQDMDHENMFWYRQDPGLGLRLIYFSYDVKMKEKGDIPEGYSVSREKKERFSLILESASTNQTSMYLCASSPSGGGYEQYFGPGTRLTVT.

The rearrangement links TRBV27 to TRBJ2-3, with D perhaps matching TRBD2 (6 bases). The CDR3 sequence is 20 residues long. The germline gives CDR1 MNHEY, CDR2 SMNVEV (reference sequence). Trimming took 1 base from V and 2 from J, leaving 25 bases between them. CDR3 in DNA: TGTGCCAGCAGTTTATACGGCGGGGTCGCCGCGCCTTTAGACACAGATACGCAGTATTTT. This translates into CASSLYGGVAAPLDTDTQYF.

The genes are TRBV7-9 and TRBJ1-2; 7 bases are shared with TRBD1. Germline V gene lookup returns CDR1 SEHNR and CDR2 FQNEAQ (reference sequence). Losses at the gene ends were 5 bases for V and 3 bases for J; bases not matched to a gene: 9. The CDR3 has 15 residues. This chain's CDR3 is CASSPSGTVYYGYTF. Here the CDR3 DNA reads TGTGCCAGCAGCCCCTCTGGGACAGTTTACTATGGCTACACCTTC.